A selection of T cell receptor beta chains follows, all from one sample in a study of blood T cell repertoires in COVID-19. Sequencing used immunoSEQ multiplex PCR; TCRdb keeps in-frame clones, though not all of them. There are about 400,000 clones in the sample; roughly nine tenths occur only once, and 0.95% to 1.5% lies in the top ten. Sequencing was done on a sample of peripheral blood. Receptor source: a man aged 35 to 55 with acute or convalescent COVID-19. Both conserved end residues are part of each CDR3. The D gene is left open where the match is weak. Part of the rows lack a size; the others show once, few, many or a class for expanded clones.

v_call,d_call,clone_size,j_call,cdr3_nt,cdr3_aa
TRBV4-1,-,-,TRBJ1-5,TGCGCCAGCAGTCGTACTCTGGCGGGGAATCAGCCCCAGCATTTT,CASSRTLAGNQPQHF
TRBV6-2/TRBV6-3,TRBD1,-,TRBJ1-2,TGTGCCAGCAGTGACAGGGACCTCTATGGCTACACCTTC,CASSDRDLYGYTF
TRBV18,TRBD2,-,TRBJ2-7,TGTGCCAGCTCAGCGGGGGTGGCCTACGAGCAGTACTTC,CASSAGVAYEQYF
TRBV27,-,-,TRBJ2-1,TGTGCCAGCAGTTTAACGTTAACGGGTGAGCAGTTCTTC,CASSLTLTGEQFF
TRBV24-1,-,-,TRBJ1-5,TGTGCCACCAGTGACCCAGGGGTGGGCAATCAGCCCCAGCATTTT,CATSDPGVGNQPQHF
TRBV7-6,-,once,TRBJ2-1,TGTGCCAGCAGACGAGTCCGTGTGGGGGCTCCCGCCACCTTAAGCTCCTACAATGAGCAGTTCTTC,CASRRVRVGAPATLSSYNEQFF
TRBV6-5,-,-,TRBJ2-3,TGTGCCAGCAGCAGGGGGAGGACAGATACGCAGTATTTT,CASSRGRTDTQYF
TRBV7-8,-,-,TRBJ1-2,TGTGCCAGCCATACGGGGGTTGGGGGGAATGGCTACACCTTC,CASHTGVGGNGYTF
TRBV9,TRBD1,-,TRBJ2-1,TGTGCCAGCAGCGTCCGCTCCGGGACAGATGATGAGCAGTTCTTC,CASSVRSGTDDEQFF
TRBV3-1/TRBV3-2,-,few,TRBJ1-1,TGTGCCAGCAGCCAAGATGGGAGTCAGCACCTGAACACTGAAGCTTTCTTT,CASSQDGSQHLNTEAFF
TRBV6-5,-,-,TRBJ2-6,TGTGCCAGCAGTTACGGGGGCAGGACTGGGGCCAACGTCCTGACTTTC,CASSYGGRTGANVLTF
TRBV19,-,-,TRBJ1-1,TGTGCCAGTAGTATAGATTTCTCCAGGCTGAACACTGAAGCTTTCTTT,CASSIDFSRLNTEAFF